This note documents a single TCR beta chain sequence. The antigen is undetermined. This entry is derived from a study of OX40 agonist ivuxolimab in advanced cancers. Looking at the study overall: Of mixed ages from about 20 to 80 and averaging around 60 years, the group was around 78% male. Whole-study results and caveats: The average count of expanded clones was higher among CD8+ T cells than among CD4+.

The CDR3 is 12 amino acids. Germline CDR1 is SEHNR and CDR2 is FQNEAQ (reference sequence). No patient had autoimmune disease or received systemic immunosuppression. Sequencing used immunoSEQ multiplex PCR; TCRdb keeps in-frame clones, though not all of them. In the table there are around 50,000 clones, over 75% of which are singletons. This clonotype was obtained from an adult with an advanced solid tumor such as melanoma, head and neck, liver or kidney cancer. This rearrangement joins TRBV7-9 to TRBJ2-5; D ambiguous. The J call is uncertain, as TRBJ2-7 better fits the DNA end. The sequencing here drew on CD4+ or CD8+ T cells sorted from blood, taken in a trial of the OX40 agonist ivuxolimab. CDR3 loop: CASSLAWDEQYF. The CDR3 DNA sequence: TGTGCCAGCAGCTTAGCGTGGGACGAGCAGTACTTC.